The present TCR beta chain was sequenced within a study of cytomegalovirus exposure and HLA in healthy donors. The CDR3 covers 14 residues. Trimming cost V 2 bases and J 4 bases, with 11 bases left between them. Germline V gene sequence: CDR1 MNHNY, CDR2 SVGAGI (reference sequence). The table lists this clone with a few counts. Its antigen is unidentified. Study conclusions and caveats: Later analysis indicated greater clonal expansion among HLA-associated TCR beta chains than among equally common other chains. TCR association rates varied by HLA locus in a later analysis, with DRB1 highest and HLA-C lowest. Previous analysis showed most TCR beta V segments were productive about 87% or about 30% of the time.

The PCR made use of 60 Vbeta and 13 Jbeta primers. The data were produced by immunoSEQ multiplex PCR, yet TCRdb's version contains in-frame clones alone and is incomplete. Of about 140,000 clones in the sample, 65% to 85% were seen once. This TCR derives from a man between 18 and 29 years old in good health and CMV-seronegative. The chain has TRBV6-6 and TRBJ1-1, with D possibly matching TRBD1 (6 bases). Material for sequencing was PBMCs. CDR3 residues: CASSYAQGSTEAFF. The DNA of the CDR3 is TGTGCCAGCAGTTACGCCCAGGGGAGCACTGAAGCTTTCTTT.